This T cell receptor beta chain emerged from a study of CD8+CD57+ T cells in acquired aplastic anemia. This clonotype was recorded a few times. Genomic DNA, the template, was used for profiling of the TCR beta VDJ and CDR3. TCRdb re-analysed the reads in MiXCR, keeping a single row per CDR3 protein. This table has 150,000 to 200,000 distinct CDR3 sequences, approximately 45% appearing once. The sequence was collected from a human donor in good health. Sequencing was done on a sample of sorted CD4+, CD8+, or CD8+CD57+ T cells (not recorded which) from PBMCs.

The CDR3 region has the DNA TGTGCCAGCAGCGCACCTAGCGGGAGAGGGTTGGATGAGCAGTTCTTC. It specifies CASSAPSGRGLDEQFF. The chain is built from TRBV9 and TRBJ2-1; 10 bases agree with TRBD2. This CDR3 is 16 amino acids long. Germline V lookup: CDR1 SGDLS, CDR2 YYNGEE. V dropped 3 bases and J dropped 8; count of bases not matched to a gene: 11.